The 27 T cell receptor beta chains below all came from one sample that was sequenced in a study of blood T cells in healthy people across ages. A second PCR of roughly 6 to 12 cycles used a sample-barcoded 5' primer and a J-beta primer mix. TCRdb re-derived calls from the 5' RACE reads in MiXCR, one entry per CDR3 protein. The table lists fewer than 2,000,000 distinct CDR3 sequences, about two fifths of them singletons, with more than 20% in the top ten. Sequenced input: blood. The receptors come from a human donor in good health.

This clonotype has a handful of counts. This chain connects TRBV5-1 to TRBJ2-7, with D unresolved. Trimming cost V 4 bases and J 3 bases, with 11 bases left between them. Per germline, CDR1 SGHRS and CDR2 YFSETQ. The CDR3 sequence is 13 residues long. Here the CDR3 reads CASSGVVDYEQYF. The CDR3 DNA reads TGCGCCAGCAGCGGGGTGGTGGACTACGAGCAGTACTTC.

The chain couples TRBV6-5 to TRBJ1-1; D is ambiguous. The CDR3 sequence is 14 residues long. V was shortened by 2 bases and J by 1 base, with 8 bases between the two germline ends. CDR1 is MNHEY and CDR2 is SVGAGI in the germline V gene. Here the CDR3 DNA reads TGTGCCAGCAGTTACGGAGCGCGGAACACTGAAGCTTTCTTT. It codes for CASSYGARNTEAFF.

V and J are TRBV4-3 and TRBJ2-3, with TRBD2 matching 11 bases. Germline V gene sequence: CDR1 LGHNA, CDR2 YSLEER. The V and J ends lost 4 bases and 2 bases, in that order; junction bases with no gene match: 5. This CDR3 comprises 16 residues. CDR3 amino acids: CASSPGTSGHTDTQYF. CDR3 coding DNA: TGCGCCAGCAGCCCCGGGACTAGCGGTCACACAGATACGCAGTATTTT.

There are a few counts of this clonotype. The J gene is TRBJ2-6, the V gene TRBV29-1, with 7 bases fitting TRBD1. The CDR3 runs to 15 residues. Unmatched junction bases numbered 5, after V lost 5 bases and J lost 1 base. Looked up from germline, CDR1 is SQVTM and CDR2 is ANQGSEA. CDR3 in amino acids: CSVKGAGSGANVLTF. The CDR3 DNA is TGCAGCGTTAAGGGGGCGGGTTCTGGGGCCAACGTCCTGACTTTC.

The sample holds a few counts of this clonotype. The chain joins TRBV7-2 to TRBJ2-5; 7 bases are shared with TRBD2. The CDR3 length is 16 residues. After removal of 3 bases from V and 5 bases from J, the junction contained 12 bases not matched to a gene. Looked up from germline, CDR1 is SGHTA and CDR2 is FQGNSA. This chain's CDR3 is CASSFTKTRGGETQYF. In DNA, the CDR3 is TGTGCCAGCAGCTTCACTAAGACCCGGGGAGGGGAGACCCAGTACTTC.

A few counts support this clonotype. This chain links TRBV7-8 with TRBJ2-3, with D perhaps assigned TRBD1 or TRBD2 (5 bases each). The CDR3 covers 15 residues. CDR1 is SGHVS, CDR2 FQNEAQ, per germline. The germline V and J ends were trimmed by 1 base and 2 bases, with 10 bases remaining between them. CDR3 amino acids: CASSLGWGITDTQYF. The DNA of the CDR3 is TGTGCCAGCAGCTTAGGGTGGGGGATCACAGATACGCAGTATTTT.

This clonotype was counted only a few times. The chain joins TRBV7-2 to TRBJ2-7; D perhaps matches TRBD2 (5 bases). Deletions cut 1 base from V and 3 bases from J, with 13 bases between. CDR3 size: 15 residues. Germline V gene sequence: CDR1 SGHTA, CDR2 FQGNSA. As DNA, the CDR3 is TGTGCCAGCAGCTTAGAATCAGCGGAACGCTACGAGCAGTACTTC. Translated, it gives CASSLESAERYEQYF.

The chain couples TRBV20-1 to TRBJ2-7, with 11 nucleotides matching TRBD2. Per the germline V gene, CDR1 is DFQATT and CDR2 is SNEGSKA (reference sequence). V was pared by 5 bases and J by 0 bases, with 3 bases of the junction left unmatched. The CDR3 sequence is 14 residues long. CDR3 protein: CSALAGGISYEQYF. CDR3 DNA sequence: TGCAGTGCTCTAGCGGGGGGCATCTCCTACGAGCAGTACTTC.

The V call is TRBV11-1, the J call TRBJ1-5; D ambiguous. V lost 4 bases to trimming and J lost 5 bases, with 9 bases between them. Germline CDR1 is SGHAT and CDR2 is FQDESV (reference sequence). CDR3 length: 13 amino acids. CDR3 DNA: TGTGCCAGCAGCTCGACACCGGATCAGCCCCAGCATTTT. As protein: CASSSTPDQPQHF.

This clonotype was counted many times. The rearrangement joins TRBV27 to TRBJ2-7, with D maybe TRBD2 (5 bases). The CDR3 length is 14 residues. From germline, CDR1 is MNHEY and CDR2 SMNVEV (reference sequence). V lost 0 bases and J 4 bases, leaving 10 bases between the germline ends. The CDR3 nucleotides are TGTGCCAGCAGTTTATCACCGCCGGGGTACGAGCAGTACTTC. It is translated as CASSLSPPGYEQYF.

The chain carries TRBV20-1 and TRBJ2-7; D remains ambiguous. The CDR3 consists of 11 residues. V was cut by 6 bases and J by 2 bases, with 8 bases left in between. Germline CDR1 reads DFQATT; CDR2 reads SNEGSKA (reference sequence). CDR3 in amino acids: CSAKVAYEQYF. The CDR3, as DNA: TGCAGTGCCAAGGTAGCCTACGAGCAGTACTTC.

This clonotype has a handful of counts. V is TRBV24-1 and J is TRBJ2-1; 10 bases are a match to TRBD1. The CDR3 length is 20 residues. The trim removed 6 bases at V and 0 bases at J, leaving 16 bases unmatched. Germline V CDR1 and CDR2: KGHDR, SFDVKD. For the CDR3, the DNA is TGTGCCACCAGTCCCAACAGGGACAGGGGACAGCTTAGCTCCTACAATGAGCAGTTCTTC. Translated: CATSPNRDRGQLSSYNEQFF.

The chain carries TRBV28 and TRBJ2-3, with D perhaps TRBD1 (5 bases). Between the trimmed V and J ends, which lost 6 bases and 2 bases, there was a span of 21 bases. CDR3 length: 17 amino acids. CDR1 and CDR2 from the germline V gene are MDHEN and SYDVKM. The CDR3: CASSKNTRELITDTQYF. The CDR3 DNA is TGTGCCAGCAGCAAAAACACCAGGGAACTTATCACAGATACGCAGTATTTT.

This chain connects TRBV25-1 to TRBJ1-2; 9 bases are shared with TRBD1. Germline values: CDR1 MGHDK, CDR2 SYGVNS. V was clipped by 2 bases and J by 4 bases; unmatched bases: 5. The CDR3 sequence is 15 residues long. The CDR3 sequence is CASSEGTGYVYGYTF. The CDR3 coding sequence is TGTGCCAGCAGTGAAGGGACAGGGTATGTCTATGGCTACACCTTC.

The chain uses TRBV4-1 and TRBJ1-2, with a weak D call TRBD1 (6 bases). Trimming took 0 bases from V and 4 from J, leaving 12 bases between them. In germline, CDR1 is MGHRA, CDR2 YSYEKL. There are 15 residues in the CDR3. The CDR3 protein is CASSQDTGLIYGYTF. DNA for the CDR3: TGCGCCAGCAGCCAAGATACAGGGCTAATCTATGGCTACACCTTC.

The chain joins TRBV4-2 to TRBJ1-4; D may be TRBD1 (6 bases). CDR3 length equals 17 residues. CDR1 LGHNA and CDR2 YNFKEQ come from the germline V gene. V dropped 0 bases and J dropped 2 bases, with 13 bases sitting between them. The CDR3 spells CASSQDLGTPTNEKLFF. DNA for the CDR3: TGTGCCAGCAGCCAAGATCTGGGGACACCGACTAATGAAAAACTGTTTTTT.

J is TRBJ1-2 and V is TRBV4-2; perhaps TRBD1 as D (5 bases). This CDR3 has 16 residues. The germline V gene encodes CDR1 LGHNA and CDR2 YNFKEQ. The V end was cut by 3 bases, the J end by 5 bases, with 19 bases between. CDR3 region: CASSQEPSQGWYGYTF. CDR3 in DNA: TGTGCCAGCAGCCAGGAACCTTCTCAGGGTTGGTATGGCTACACCTTC.

This clonotype was counted only a few times. The chain joins TRBV7-2 to TRBJ1-2; D is unclear. Germline V gene lookup returns CDR1 SGHTA and CDR2 FQGNSA. V was clipped by 3 bases and J by 3 bases, with 11 bases between them. This CDR3 is 14 amino acids long. CDR3 coding DNA: TGTGCCAGCAGCTTCTATGCAAGTTACTATGGCTACACCTTC. Encoded protein: CASSFYASYYGYTF. The full variable domain, with the rest looked up from reference TRBV7-2 and TRBJ1-2, is GAGVSQSPSNKVTEKGKDVELRCDPISGHTALYWYRQSLGQGLEFLIYFQGNSAPDKSGLPSDRFSAERTGGSVSTLTIQRTQQEDSAVYLCASSFYASYYGYTFGSGTRLTVV.

Concerning this clonotype: An end of the junction does not agree with germline; a read error may underlie this. The chain recombines TRBV6-6 with TRBJ2-3, with 8 nucleotides matching TRBD1. This CDR3 comprises 15 residues. Germline CDR1 reads MNHNY; CDR2 reads SVGAGI (reference sequence). The CDR3 sequence: CASSFPGQETDTRYF. As DNA, the CDR3 is TGTGCCAGCAGTTTCCCGGGACAGGAGACAGATACGCGGTATTTT.

There are a few counts of this clonotype. J is TRBJ2-1 and V is TRBV12-3 or TRBV12-4; a weak D match, TRBD2 (7 bases). The V gene lost 7 bases and the J gene lost 0 bases, with 19 bases spanning the gap. The CDR3 is 17 residues long. In DNA form, the CDR3 reads TGTGCCAGCACCGTGGGGGGGCGTAAGGTCTCCTACAATGAGCAGTTCTTC. This translates into CASTVGGRKVSYNEQFF.

The table lists this clonotype with a few counts. The chain links TRBV7-8 to TRBJ2-3; D not resolved. V shed 1 base and J shed 6 bases, with 11 bases lying between them. This CDR3 contains 14 residues. The germline V gene encodes CDR1 SGHVS and CDR2 FQNEAQ. The CDR3 sequence: CASSLVLVEDTQYF. In nucleotides, the CDR3 is TGTGCCAGCAGCTTAGTCCTGGTCGAGGATACGCAGTATTTT.

This clonotype was observed a single time. The rearrangement uses TRBV20-1 and TRBJ2-3, with D possibly being TRBD2 (6 bases). CDR1 and CDR2 (germline): DFQATT, SNEGSKA (reference sequence). This CDR3 comprises 17 residues. V was cut by 3 bases and J by 1 base, with 20 bases left in between. CDR3 protein: CSASNAAGRFGTDTQYF. DNA of the CDR3: TGCAGTGCTAGTAATGCCGCAGGGAGGTTCGGCACAGATACGCAGTATTTT.

About this clonotype: A read error may explain this, as a much larger clone is one base away. V and J are TRBV29-1 and TRBJ2-4, with D possibly being TRBD1 (6 bases). Germline loops: CDR1 SQVTM, CDR2 ANQGSEA. This CDR3 comprises 15 residues. V was cut by 1 base and J by 13 bases, with 23 bases left in between. DNA for the CDR3: TGCAGCGTTGAAGTGGACAGAGGCCTCTACAATGAGCAGTACTTC. Amino acid sequence: CSVEVDRGLYNEQYF. Variable domain in full (rest from reference TRBV29-1 and TRBJ2-4): SAVISQKPSRDICQRGTSLTIQCQVDSQVTMMFWYRQQPGQSLTLIATANQGSEATYESGFVIDKFPISRPNLTFSTLTVSNMSPEDSSIYLCSVEVDRGLYNEQYFGAGTRLSVL.

This chain uses TRBV28 with TRBJ2-5; the match to TRBD1 covers 9 bases. The assigned J gene may be wrong: the sequence end matches TRBJ2-7 better. The germline CDR1 and CDR2 sequences are MDHEN and SYDVKM. The CDR3 length is 17 residues. CDR3 sequence (DNA): TGTGCCAGTCCTCCCCCCGGCCAATGGGACAGGGATAACGAGCAGTACTTC. Protein sequence: CASPPPGQWDRDNEQYF.

The V and J genes are TRBV12-3 or TRBV12-4 and TRBJ1-1; D unclear. Between the trimmed V and J ends, which lost 2 bases and 4 bases, there was a span of 11 bases. This CDR3 is built from 14 residues. CDR3 region: CASSLRFAGTEAFF. The CDR3 DNA is TGTGCCAGCAGTTTAAGATTTGCGGGCACTGAAGCTTTCTTT.

This clonotype was counted many times. This rearrangement joins TRBV29-1 to TRBJ2-3, with D possibly being TRBD1 (5 bases). This CDR3 comprises 16 residues. CDR1 is SQVTM, CDR2 ANQGSEA, per germline. V was pared by 6 bases and J by 4 bases, with 23 bases between. The CDR3 loop reads CSVAPYRPRAADTQYF. CDR3 nucleotides: TGCAGCGTCGCACCTTACAGGCCCCGGGCCGCAGATACGCAGTATTTT.

This chain connects TRBV7-2 to TRBJ1-1; D is possibly TRBD1 (6 bases). With 3 bases removed from V and 6 bases from J, the gap between germline ends came to 14 bases. Germline V lookup: CDR1 SGHTA, CDR2 FQGNSA. This CDR3 spans 14 amino acids. CDR3: CASSFGGTTAEAFF. The CDR3 DNA reads as TGTGCCAGCAGCTTTGGGGGCACGACGGCTGAAGCTTTCTTT.